The 15 T cell receptor beta chains below all came from one sample that was sequenced in a study of radiotherapy plus CTLA-4 blockade in lung cancer. The protocol was immunoSEQ multiplex PCR, while the TCRdb copy is restricted to in-frame clones and leaves out a portion. The data show roughly 80,000 clones, about four fifths seen once. The sample here was peripheral blood, taken from a patient treated with radiotherapy plus ipilimumab. The receptor source for this set is a human donor with non-small cell lung cancer who had a partial response to radiotherapy plus ipilimumab. Some clones in this sample may be carry-over from other donors' samples.

The chain recombines TRBV13 with TRBJ1-5, with D uncertain. V lost 7 bases and J 6 bases, leaving 16 bases between the germline ends. The CDR3 loop spans 14 amino acids. The germline CDR1 and CDR2 sequences are PRHDT and FYEKMQ (reference sequence). This chain's CDR3 is CASTRWGAGQPQHF. In DNA, the CDR3 is TGTGCCAGCACCAGGTGGGGAGCCGGTCAGCCCCAGCATTTT.

The V gene is TRBV7-3, the J gene TRBJ1-2; 7 bases agree with TRBD1. Looked up from germline, CDR1 is SGHTA and CDR2 is FQGTGA. With 8 bases clipped from V and 4 bases from J, the junction kept 7 bases outside the gene matches. This CDR3 region has 13 residues. The CDR3 is CASGAGGRYGYTF. The CDR3 nucleotides read TGTGCCAGCGGGGCAGGGGGACGCTATGGCTACACCTTC.

The chain recombines TRBV9 with TRBJ2-2, with 7 bases aligning to TRBD1. V dropped 4 bases and J dropped 1; count of bases not matched to a gene: 4. The CDR3 has 15 residues. Germline loops: CDR1 SGDLS, CDR2 YYNGEE. The CDR3 DNA sequence: TGTGCCAGCAGCCCCGGGACAGTGAACACCGGGGAGCTGTTTTTT. Its protein product is CASSPGTVNTGELFF. The entire variable domain, with the rest obtained from reference TRBV9 and TRBJ2-2, is as follows: DSGVTQTPKHLITATGQRVTLRCSPRSGDLSVYWYQQSLDQGLQFLIQYYNGEERAKGNILERFSAQQFPDLHSELNLSSLELGDSALYFCASSPGTVNTGELFFGEGSRLTVL.

This chain uses TRBV7-6 with TRBJ1-1; TRBD1 matches 8 bases. CDR3 length: 17 amino acids. The trim removed 7 bases at V and 6 bases at J, leaving 19 bases unmatched. Germline V gene data show CDR1 as SGHVS and CDR2 as FNYEAQ. For the CDR3, the DNA is TGTGCCAGCACCCCCTACGGAGGTAACAGGGGGAGTGCTGAAGCTTTCTTT. Translated, it gives CASTPYGGNRGSAEAFF.

The chain combines TRBV28 with TRBJ2-3, with 12 bases lining up with TRBD2. Germline V gives CDR1 MDHEN, CDR2 SYDVKM. This CDR3 has 15 residues. Germline trimming cut 4 bases from V and 3 bases from J; bases unmatched to any gene: 2. The CDR3 sequence is CASSSGLAGTDTQYF. In nucleotides, the CDR3 is TGTGCCAGCAGTTCAGGACTAGCGGGGACAGATACGCAGTATTTT.

This clone has only one observation. This chain connects TRBV7-8 to TRBJ2-5; 9 nucleotides match TRBD2. V was clipped by 2 bases and J by 5 bases; unmatched bases: 15. This CDR3 is built from 18 residues. In germline, CDR1 is SGHVS, CDR2 FQNEAQ. CDR3 region: CASSLLSRGGAVGETQYF. Written as DNA, the CDR3 is TGTGCCAGCAGCTTATTAAGTCGCGGGGGGGCCGTGGGGGAGACCCAGTACTTC.

This chain uses TRBV7-2 with TRBJ2-3; no clear D. The CDR3 is 14 amino acids. Germline CDR1 is SGHTA and CDR2 is FQGNSA. V gave up 3 bases and J gave up 2 bases, with 9 bases separating them. As DNA, the CDR3 is TGTGCCAGCAGCTTCGCCAGGAACACAGATACGCAGTATTTT. As protein: CASSFARNTDTQYF.

This clone came up once. This chain links TRBV28 with TRBJ2-5, with 9 nucleotides matching TRBD2. The V segment lost 6 bases and the J segment 7 bases; nucleotides outside the gene matches: 15. The CDR3 is 16 residues long. CDR1 is MDHEN, CDR2 SYDVKM, per germline. The CDR3 sequence: CASRPHRASGMWTQYF. The CDR3 nucleotides are TGTGCCAGCAGGCCCCACCGGGCTAGCGGGATGTGGACCCAGTACTTC.

The genes are TRBV5-1 and TRBJ2-2, with D maybe TRBD2 (6 bases). V was trimmed by 3 bases and J by 1 base, leaving 13 bases between them. The CDR3 spans 16 residues. The germline V gene has CDR1 SGHRS and CDR2 YFSETQ. In nucleotides, the CDR3 is TGCGCCAGCAGCTCGGGAGCAATACTGAACACCGGGGAGCTGTTTTTT. Amino acid sequence: CASSSGAILNTGELFF.

This chain joins TRBV6-6 and TRBJ2-7, with unresolved D. V lost 8 bases and J 7 bases, leaving 12 bases between the germline ends. Germline CDR1 reads MNHNY; CDR2 reads SVGAGI (reference sequence). CDR3 length equals 11 residues. The CDR3 sequence: CASYPVCEQYF. In nucleotides, the CDR3 is TGTGCCAGCTATCCAGTCTGTGAGCAGTACTTC.

The CDR3 coding sequence is TGTGCCAGCAGCAACCCTAGCGGGGGAGAGACCCAGTACTTC. It is translated as CASSNPSGGETQYF. J is TRBJ2-5 and V is TRBV6-6, with 10 bases lining up with TRBD2. Germline CDR1 is MNHNY and CDR2 is SVGAGI (reference sequence). This CDR3 region has 14 residues. The ends lost 6 bases at V and 4 bases at J; junction bases unmatched: 5.

The CDR3 spells CASSSSSYNSPLHF. DNA of the CDR3: TGTGCCAGCAGCTCGAGCTCCTATAATTCACCCCTCCACTTT. This chain joins TRBV7-6 and TRBJ1-6, with D unresolved. Trimming stripped 4 bases from V and 0 bases from J, with 4 bases between. Germline V gene data show CDR1 as SGHVS and CDR2 as FNYEAQ. The CDR3 contains 14 residues. Full variable domain (remainder filled in from reference TRBV7-6 and TRBJ1-6): GAGVSQSPRYKVTKRGQDVALRCDPISGHVSLYWYRQALGQGPEFLTYFNYEAQQDKSGLPNDRFSAERPEGSISTLTIQRTEQRDSAMYRCASSSSSYNSPLHFGNGTRLTVT.

CDR3 residues: CASRETMNTEAFF. The DNA of the CDR3 is TGCGCCAGCAGAGAGACAATGAACACTGAAGCTTTCTTT. J is TRBJ1-1 and V is TRBV5-1; D unresolved. Germline loops: CDR1 SGHRS, CDR2 YFSETQ. V was trimmed by 5 bases and J by 0 bases, leaving 8 bases between them. The CDR3 contains 13 residues.

Note on this clone: One junction end does not reproduce the germline sequence, and a read error may be involved. The chain combines TRBV11-2 with TRBJ1-1; the D is unclear. Per the germline V gene, CDR1 is SGHAT and CDR2 is FQNNGV. This CDR3 has 15 residues. In DNA, the CDR3 is TGTGCCAGCAGCTTAAAGGGAGTCAGAAACACTGAAGCTCTCTTT. Translation: CASSLKGVRNTEALF.

This clone occurred a few times. J is TRBJ2-2 and V is TRBV2; TRBD2 matches 7 bases. CDR1 is SNHLY, CDR2 FYNNEI, per germline. This CDR3 has 16 amino acids. The V gene end was trimmed by 3 bases and the J gene end by 7 bases; junction bases not matched to a gene: 11. The CDR3 spells CASSDRREASGGELFF. In DNA form, the CDR3 reads TGTGCCAGCAGTGATCGACGGGAGGCGTCGGGCGGGGAGCTGTTTTTT. Variable domain in full (rest from reference TRBV2 and TRBJ2-2): EPEVTQTPSHQVTQMGQEVILRCVPISNHLYFYWYRQILGQKVEFLVSFYNNEISEKSEIFDDQFSVERPDGSNFTLKIRSTKLEDSAMYFCASSDRREASGGELFFGEGSRLTVL.